These 29 T cell receptor beta chains were all obtained from the same sample, sequenced in a study of technical replicates of blood from a handful of donors. The data were produced by immunoSEQ multiplex PCR, yet TCRdb's version contains in-frame clones alone and is incomplete. The data contain about 88,000 clones, approximately 95% of them singletons. Specimen: T cells isolated from PBMCs. These receptors all come from a human donor in good health.

The chain has TRBV6-9 and TRBJ1-3; possible D gene TRBD1, 6 bases. CDR1 is MNHGY and CDR2 is SVAAGI in the germline V gene. CDR3 size: 15 residues. The germline V and J ends were trimmed by 9 bases and 8 bases, with 23 bases remaining between them. The CDR3 loop reads CASKNTKQGGHTIYF. CDR3 bases: TGTGCCAGTAAAAATACCAAACAGGGCGGACACACCATATATTTT.

The chain carries TRBV7-6 and TRBJ1-1; TRBD1 matches 9 bases. The CDR3 is made up of 14 amino acids. CDR1 and CDR2 (germline): SGHVS, FNYEAQ. V shed 3 bases, J shed 3 bases, and the junction held 2 bases outside the gene matches. The CDR3 sequence is CASSFRQGDTEAFF. CDR3 DNA sequence: TGTGCCAGCAGCTTTCGACAGGGGGACACTGAAGCTTTCTTT.

The DNA for the CDR3 is TGTGCCAGCAAGCGGGACGAAGGGAACACTGAAGCTTTCTTT. Translated: CASKRDEGNTEAFF. The chain couples TRBV6-5 to TRBJ1-1; possible D gene TRBD1, 5 bases. V lost 7 bases, J lost 1 base, and 13 bases lay in between. The CDR3 extends over 14 amino acids. Germline assignment: CDR1 MNHEY and CDR2 SVGAGI.

This chain joins TRBV7-8 and TRBJ2-1; TRBD2 matches at 8 bases. The CDR3 runs to 14 residues. From germline, CDR1 is SGHVS and CDR2 FQNEAQ. With 1 base clipped from V and 6 bases from J, the junction kept 2 bases outside the gene matches. The CDR3 protein is CASSLEREINEQFF. The CDR3 DNA sequence: TGTGCCAGCAGCTTAGAGCGGGAGATCAATGAGCAGTTCTTC.

The J gene is TRBJ2-7, the V gene TRBV27; 7 positions agree with TRBD1. The CDR3 spans 17 residues. Germline lookup yields CDR1 MNHEY and CDR2 SMNVEV (reference sequence). V was clipped by 6 bases and J by 3 bases; unmatched bases: 17. The CDR3 loop is CASSSTLDRAVLYEQYF. CDR3 bases: TGTGCCAGCAGCTCCACCCTCGACAGGGCGGTGCTCTACGAGCAGTACTTC.

This clone has only a few counts. The J gene is TRBJ1-2, the V gene TRBV6-6; 7 positions match TRBD1. Per germline, CDR1 MNHNY and CDR2 SVGAGI (reference sequence). The V and J ends lost 5 bases and 3 bases, in that order; junction bases with no gene match: 3. The CDR3 totals 13 residues. The CDR3 sequence: CASSLDRDYGYTF. CDR3 nucleotide sequence: TGTGCCAGCAGTCTAGACAGGGACTATGGCTACACCTTC.

This sequence joins TRBV10-3 and TRBJ2-6, with D unclear. V was shortened by 6 bases and J by 4 bases, with 10 bases between the two germline ends. The CDR3 has 14 residues. Germline CDR1 ENHRY, CDR2 SYGVKD. CDR3 amino acids: CAIRPGSGANVLTF. The CDR3 coding sequence is TGTGCCATCAGGCCCGGGTCCGGGGCCAACGTCCTGACTTTC.

This clone was recorded a few times. V is TRBV19 and J is TRBJ1-5; unclear D gene. The CDR3 contains 12 residues. Germline CDR1 LNHDA, CDR2 SQIVND (reference sequence). V was trimmed by 9 bases and J by 3 bases, leaving 9 bases between them. This CDR3 reads CASLSYNQPQHF. DNA for the CDR3: TGTGCCAGCCTATCTTACAATCAGCCCCAGCATTTT. The full variable domain, its missing parts supplied by reference TRBV19 and TRBJ1-5, is DGGITQSPKYLFRKEGQNVTLSCEQNLNHDAMYWYRQDPGQGLRLIYYSQIVNDFQKGDIAEGYSVSREKKESFPLTVTSAQKNPTAFYLCASLSYNQPQHFGDGTRLSIL.

The chain recombines TRBV7-6 with TRBJ2-7; D might be TRBD1 (5 bases). Germline values: CDR1 SGHVS, CDR2 FNYEAQ. CDR3 size: 13 residues. V lost 5 bases and J 2 bases, leaving 10 bases between the germline ends. CDR3 bases: TGTGCCAGCAGCCTCAGGGTTGCCTACGAGCAGTACTTC. Its translation is CASSLRVAYEQYF.

The rearrangement joins TRBV4-2 to TRBJ2-1; D remains unclear. The CDR3 contains 16 residues. Germline lookup yields CDR1 LGHNA and CDR2 YNFKEQ. Trimming removed 0 bases at V and 4 bases at J, with 13 bases between. In nucleotides, the CDR3 is TGTGCCAGCAGCCAAGATGGATCGTCTAGATACAATGAGCAGTTCTTC. Translated: CASSQDGSSRYNEQFF.

This chain links TRBV9 with TRBJ2-7; TRBD1 aligns across 7 bases. From germline, CDR1 is SGDLS and CDR2 YYNGEE. The CDR3 has 15 amino acids. V shed 4 bases, J shed 5 bases, and the junction held 12 bases outside the gene matches. The CDR3 sequence is CASSPRQGQSHEQYF. The CDR3 nucleotides read TGTGCCAGCAGCCCACGACAGGGTCAAAGCCACGAGCAGTACTTC.

The chain is built from TRBV30 and TRBJ2-1; 11 nucleotides match TRBD2. The CDR3 runs to 18 residues. J lost 5 bases, V lost 1 base, and 13 bases had no gene match. Per germline, CDR1 GTSNPN and CDR2 SVGIG (reference sequence). CDR3 residues: CAWSANRFSGRGNNEQFF. The CDR3 DNA is TGTGCCTGGAGTGCCAACCGATTTAGCGGGAGGGGGAACAATGAGCAGTTCTTC.

The chain uses TRBV10-3 and TRBJ1-5; 9 bases fit TRBD1. J was trimmed by 7 bases and V by 10 bases; bases with no gene match: 8. Germline V gene sequence: CDR1 ENHRY, CDR2 SYGVKD. The CDR3 extends over 13 amino acids. The CDR3 sequence is CATSQGAGQPQHF. CDR3 nucleotides: TGTGCCACCTCACAGGGGGCTGGACAGCCCCAGCATTTT.

The V and J genes are TRBV9 and TRBJ2-7; D perhaps matches TRBD1 (6 bases). The length of the CDR3 is 15 residues. V shed 0 bases and J shed 1 base, with 11 bases lying between them. From germline, CDR1 is SGDLS and CDR2 YYNGEE. Here the CDR3 DNA reads TGTGCCAGCAGCGTAGATGGACAGACGTCCTACGAGCAGTACTTC. It is translated as CASSVDGQTSYEQYF.

The chain recombines TRBV7-8 with TRBJ2-5, with D possibly TRBD1 on 6 matching bases. CDR1 SGHVS and CDR2 FQNEAQ come from the germline V gene. Trimming removed 0 bases at V and 2 bases at J, with 7 bases between. The CDR3 is 14 residues long. The CDR3 nucleotides read TGTGCCAGCAGCTTAGCCGGGACACAAGAGACCCAGTACTTC. It codes for CASSLAGTQETQYF.

CDR3 loop: CASSYYPDYYGYTF. CDR3 nucleotide sequence: TGTGCCAGCAGTTACTATCCAGATTACTATGGCTACACCTTC. V and J are TRBV6-5 and TRBJ1-2, with no clear D. The V gene's germline CDR1 is MNHEY and CDR2 SVGAGI. The CDR3 totals 14 residues. Trimming pared 1 base from V and 3 bases from J, leaving 9 bases between.

J is TRBJ2-7 and V is TRBV6-5; 7 nucleotides agree with TRBD1. With 2 bases clipped from V and 0 bases from J, the junction kept 4 bases outside the gene matches. The germline V gene has CDR1 MNHEY and CDR2 SVGAGI. This CDR3 contains 15 residues. CDR3 amino acids: CASSYGTASSYEQYF. Written as DNA, the CDR3 is TGTGCCAGCAGTTACGGGACAGCGAGCTCCTACGAGCAGTACTTC.

The CDR3 nucleotides are TGTGCCAGCAGCCTATTAGAGGGCTACACCTTC. Translating gives CASSLLEGYTF. The chain couples TRBV11-2 to TRBJ1-2; D is ambiguous. CDR1 and CDR2 from the germline V gene are SGHAT and FQNNGV. Trimming took 5 bases from V and 8 from J, leaving 9 bases between them. CDR3 length: 11 amino acids.

The chain couples TRBV10-3 to TRBJ2-1; the match to TRBD2 covers 8 bases. This CDR3 contains 13 residues. The V gene end was trimmed by 9 bases and the J gene end by 7 bases; junction bases not matched to a gene: 8. CDR1 and CDR2 from the germline V gene are ENHRY and SYGVKD. CDR3 sequence (DNA): TGTGCCATTAACGAGGTAGCGGGAAATGAGCAGTTCTTC. This gives the protein CAINEVAGNEQFF.

The chain couples TRBV30 to TRBJ1-2, with TRBD1 matching over 9 bases. This CDR3 spans 14 amino acids. The ends lost 5 bases at V and 0 bases at J; junction bases unmatched: 4. CDR1 and CDR2 from the germline V gene are GTSNPN and SVGIG (reference sequence). CDR3 sequence: CAWLQGAPNYGYTF. CDR3 nucleotides: TGTGCCTGGTTACAGGGGGCGCCTAACTATGGCTACACCTTC.

This clone was counted once. The chain has TRBV6-1 and TRBJ2-7, with D possibly TRBD2 on 6 matching bases. The CDR3 contains 15 residues. CDR1 and CDR2 (germline): MNHNS, SASEGT. The ends were cut back, 1 base at V and 0 bases at J, with 10 bases in the middle. The CDR3 is CASSEGERASYEQYF. In DNA form, the CDR3 reads TGTGCCAGCAGTGAAGGGGAGCGGGCCTCCTACGAGCAGTACTTC.

This rearrangement joins TRBV7-9 to TRBJ2-7, with D uncertain. The length of the CDR3 is 14 residues. CDR1 and CDR2 from the germline V gene are SEHNR and FQNEAQ (reference sequence). V was shortened by 5 bases and J by 1 base, with 12 bases between the two germline ends. The CDR3 region is CASSPPGYSYEQYF. In DNA, the CDR3 is TGTGCCAGCAGCCCTCCAGGTTATTCCTACGAGCAGTACTTC.

This clone was observed a single time. The rearrangement links TRBV18 to TRBJ1-2; no clear D. Germline V gene lookup returns CDR1 KGHSH and CDR2 LQKENI. This CDR3 comprises 15 residues. The V end lost 6 bases, the J end lost 7 bases, and 21 bases lay between the germline ends. The CDR3 region is CASSPYSDGRGGYTF. CDR3 coding DNA: TGTGCCAGCTCGCCCTACTCCGACGGGCGGGGTGGCTACACCTTC.

The gene calls are TRBV4-1 and TRBJ2-1; possible D gene TRBD2, 5 bases. The CDR3 runs 16 residues. V gave up 6 bases and J gave up 13 bases, with 28 bases separating them. The germline V gene has CDR1 MGHRA and CDR2 YSYEKL. The CDR3 DNA reads as TGCGCCAGCAGACCTACCTCGGGGTTAGTGGGAGTAGGACAGTTCTTC. Translated, it gives CASRPTSGLVGVGQFF.

This clone was recorded only once. The chain links TRBV18 to TRBJ2-1, with TRBD2 as a possible D gene (5 bases). The V end lost 5 bases, the J end lost 5 bases, and 16 bases lay between the germline ends. The CDR3 has 15 residues. CDR1 KGHSH and CDR2 LQKENI come from the germline V gene. The CDR3 DNA reads TGTGCCAGCTCATCGAAGACGGGATATGACAATGAGCAGTTCTTC. Its protein product is CASSSKTGYDNEQFF.

A single count supports this clone. The rearrangement uses TRBV2 and TRBJ2-7; 8 positions match TRBD2. CDR1 is SNHLY and CDR2 is FYNNEI in the germline V gene. The junction had 6 bases not matched to a gene; V was cut back by 4 bases and J by 7 bases. The CDR3 runs to 13 residues. The CDR3 DNA sequence: TGTGCCAGCAGTGCGGGAGGGCCGGAGGAGCAGTACTTC. This translates into CASSAGGPEEQYF.

This chain uses TRBV10-1 with TRBJ1-5, with D tentatively TRBD1 (6 bases). Germline-derived CDR1 and CDR2 are WNHNN and SYGVQD (reference sequence). This CDR3 is built from 17 residues. The V and J ends lost 0 bases and 0 bases respectively, with 12 bases between them. In DNA, the CDR3 is TGCGCCAGCAGTGAGTCTCCCAGGGGCCATAGCAATCAGCCCCAGCATTTT. This translates into CASSESPRGHSNQPQHF.

CDR3 loop: CASSSDRGTREQYF. The CDR3 DNA sequence: TGTGCCAGCAGTTCGGACAGGGGTACTCGCGAGCAGTACTTC. This chain links TRBV27 with TRBJ2-7, with 9 positions matching TRBD1. Germline lookup yields CDR1 MNHEY and CDR2 SMNVEV (reference sequence). The CDR3 has 14 amino acids. J gave up 6 bases and V 4 bases, and 7 bases lay outside the gene matches.

The table lists this clone with a count of one. This chain uses TRBV5-4 with TRBJ1-5; no firm D call. The germline V gene has CDR1 SGHNT and CDR2 YYREEE (reference sequence). V was shortened by 0 bases and J by 0 bases, with 13 bases between the two germline ends. The CDR3 consists of 17 residues. The CDR3 loop is CASSLGPQSYSNQPQHF. The CDR3 DNA reads as TGTGCCAGCAGCTTGGGGCCGCAGTCTTATAGCAATCAGCCCCAGCATTTT.